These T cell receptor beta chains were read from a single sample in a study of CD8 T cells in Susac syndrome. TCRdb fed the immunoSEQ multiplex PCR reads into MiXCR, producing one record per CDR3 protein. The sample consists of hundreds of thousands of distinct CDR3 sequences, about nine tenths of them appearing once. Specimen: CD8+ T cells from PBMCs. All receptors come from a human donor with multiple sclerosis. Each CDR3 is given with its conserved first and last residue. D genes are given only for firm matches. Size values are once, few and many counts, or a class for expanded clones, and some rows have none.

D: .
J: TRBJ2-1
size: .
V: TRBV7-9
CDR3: CASSARVIEQFF
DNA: TGTGCCAGCAGCGCCCGGGTCATTGAGCAGTTCTTC

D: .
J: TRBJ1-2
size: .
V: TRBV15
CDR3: CATSRHTISYGYTF
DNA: TGTGCCACCAGCAGGCACACAATTAGTTATGGCTACACCTTC

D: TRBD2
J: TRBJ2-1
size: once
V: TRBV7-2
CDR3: CASSLAGLVDNEQFF
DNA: TGTGCCAGCAGCTTAGCGGGACTAGTTGACAATGAGCAGTTCTTC

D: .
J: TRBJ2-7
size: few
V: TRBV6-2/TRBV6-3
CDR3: CASTEGPEQYF
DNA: TGTGCCAGCACCGAGGGTCCCGAGCAGTACTTC

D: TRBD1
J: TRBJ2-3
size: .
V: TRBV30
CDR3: CAWSYTGGGTDTQYF
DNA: TGTGCCTGGAGTTATACAGGGGGAGGCACAGATACGCAGTATTTT

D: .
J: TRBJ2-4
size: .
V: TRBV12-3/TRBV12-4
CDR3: CASSFDRHIQYF
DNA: TGTGCCAGCAGTTTCGACCGCCACATTCAGTACTTC

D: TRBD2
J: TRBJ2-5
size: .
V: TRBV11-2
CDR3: CASSPFRLAGGRQETQYF
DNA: TGTGCCAGCAGCCCTTTCAGACTAGCGGGAGGACGCCAAGAGACCCAGTACTTC

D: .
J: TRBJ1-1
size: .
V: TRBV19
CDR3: CASRTVHTEAFF
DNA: TGTGCCAGTAGGACAGTCCACACTGAAGCTTTCTTT

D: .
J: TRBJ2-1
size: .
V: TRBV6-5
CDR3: CASSFSEGPRGEQFF
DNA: TGTGCCAGCAGTTTCTCGGAGGGCCCGCGGGGTGAGCAGTTCTTC

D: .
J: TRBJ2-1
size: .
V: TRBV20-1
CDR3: CSARVAVSYNEQFF
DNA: TGCAGTGCTAGGGTTGCGGTCTCCTACAATGAGCAGTTCTTC